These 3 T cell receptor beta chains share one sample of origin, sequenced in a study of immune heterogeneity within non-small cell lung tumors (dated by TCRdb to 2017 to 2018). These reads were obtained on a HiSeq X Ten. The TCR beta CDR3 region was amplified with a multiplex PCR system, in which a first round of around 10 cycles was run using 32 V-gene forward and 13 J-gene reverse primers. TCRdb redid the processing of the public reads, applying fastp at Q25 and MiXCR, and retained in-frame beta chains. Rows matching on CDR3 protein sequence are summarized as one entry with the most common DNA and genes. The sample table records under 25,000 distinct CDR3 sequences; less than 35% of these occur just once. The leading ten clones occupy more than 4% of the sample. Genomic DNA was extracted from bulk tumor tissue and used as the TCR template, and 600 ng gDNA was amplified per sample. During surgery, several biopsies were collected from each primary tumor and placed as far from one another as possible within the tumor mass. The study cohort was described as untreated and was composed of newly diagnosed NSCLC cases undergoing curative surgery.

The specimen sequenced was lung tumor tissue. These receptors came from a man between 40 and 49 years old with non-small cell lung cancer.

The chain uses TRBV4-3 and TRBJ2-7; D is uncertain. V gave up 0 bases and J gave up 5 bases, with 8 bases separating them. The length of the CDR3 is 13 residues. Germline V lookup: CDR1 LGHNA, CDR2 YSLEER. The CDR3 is CASSQETENEQYF. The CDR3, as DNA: TGCGCCAGCAGCCAAGAAACGGAAAACGAGCAGTACTTC.

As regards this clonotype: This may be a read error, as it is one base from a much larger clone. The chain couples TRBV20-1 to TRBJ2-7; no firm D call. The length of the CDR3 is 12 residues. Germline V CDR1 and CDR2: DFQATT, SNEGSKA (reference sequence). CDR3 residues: CSAQNMGYEQHF. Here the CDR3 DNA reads TGCAGTGCTCAAAACATGGGGTACGAGCAGCACTTC.

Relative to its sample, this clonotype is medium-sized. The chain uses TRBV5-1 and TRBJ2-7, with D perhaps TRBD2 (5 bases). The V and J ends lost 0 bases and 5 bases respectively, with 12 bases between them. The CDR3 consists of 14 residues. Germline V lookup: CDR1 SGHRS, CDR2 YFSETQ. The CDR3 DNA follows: TGCGCCAGCAGCTTGGAGGGAGAAACCCACGAGCAGTACTTC. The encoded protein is CASSLEGETHEQYF.